Shown below are 30 T cell receptor beta chains from a single sample sequenced in a study of cytomegalovirus exposure and HLA in healthy donors. Measured with immunoSEQ multiplex PCR; TCRdb has only the in-frame clones, and not every one. The sample shows approximately 280,000 clones, 80% to 90% of them seen only once. The specimen sequenced was PBMCs. The receptors shown here come from a woman aged 18-29 years in good health and CMV-seronegative.

V gene TRBV25-1 combines with J gene TRBJ1-2; 7 nucleotides match TRBD1. The CDR3 is made up of 13 amino acids. Germline V lookup: CDR1 MGHDK, CDR2 SYGVNS. With V trimmed by 4 bases and J by 5 bases, 4 bases remained unmatched. The CDR3 nucleotides read TGTGCCAGCAGTGCGACGGGACAGTATGGCTACACCTTC. It translates to CASSATGQYGYTF.

The chain links TRBV10-3 to TRBJ2-7; 10 bases fit TRBD1. V lost 2 bases, J lost 6 bases, and 4 bases stayed unmatched. CDR1 is ENHRY and CDR2 is SYGVKD in the germline V gene. This CDR3 has 14 residues. The CDR3: CAISEIGTGVEQYF. CDR3 sequence (DNA): TGTGCCATCAGTGAGATAGGGACAGGGGTCGAGCAGTACTTC.

This chain joins TRBV4-2 and TRBJ2-4, with D unresolved. Germline-derived CDR1 and CDR2 are LGHNA and YNFKEQ. The CDR3 covers 17 residues. V lost 1 base and J 3 bases, leaving 16 bases between the germline ends. DNA of the CDR3: TGTGCCAGCAGCCAAGGGTCAGGCCCATCGGACAAAAACATTCAGTACTTC. This codes for CASSQGSGPSDKNIQYF.

J is TRBJ2-1 and V is TRBV5-1, with a possible D match to TRBD1 (6 bases). Trimming pared 0 bases from V and 0 bases from J, leaving 7 bases between. Germline V gene lookup returns CDR1 SGHRS and CDR2 YFSETQ. The CDR3 consists of 15 residues. As DNA, the CDR3 is TGCGCCAGCAGCTTGGGGACAGACTCCTACAATGAGCAGTTCTTC. It yields the protein CASSLGTDSYNEQFF. The full variable domain, completed using reference TRBV5-1 and TRBJ2-1, is KAGVTQTPRYLIKTRGQQVTLSCSPISGHRSVSWYQQTPGQGLQFLFEYFSETQRNKGNFPGRFSGRQFSNSRSEMNVSTLELGDSALYLCASSLGTDSYNEQFFGPGTRLTVL.

The rearrangement joins TRBV30 to TRBJ1-1; possible D gene TRBD1, 6 bases. This CDR3 region has 13 residues. V was cut by 5 bases and J by 10 bases, with 20 bases left in between. The germline V gene has CDR1 GTSNPN and CDR2 SVGIG (reference sequence). CDR3 loop: CAWSSTGPAVAFF. The DNA of the CDR3 is TGTGCCTGGTCTTCGACAGGTCCGGCGGTAGCTTTCTTT.

V usage is TRBV11-2 and J usage is TRBJ1-5, with TRBD1 as a possible D gene (5 bases). The germline CDR1 and CDR2 sequences are SGHAT and FQNNGV. The CDR3 extends over 14 amino acids. V was pared by 3 bases and J by 5 bases, with 11 bases between. Here the CDR3 DNA reads TGTGCCAGCAGCTTGTTGGGGCCGGATCAGCCCCAGCATTTT. It translates to CASSLLGPDQPQHF.

The V gene is TRBV6-6, the J gene TRBJ1-1, with D perhaps TRBD1 (6 bases). The V gene's germline CDR1 is MNHNY and CDR2 SVGAGI (reference sequence). Trimming took 7 bases from V and 1 from J, leaving 10 bases between them. The CDR3 length is 13 residues. The CDR3 DNA follows: TGTGCCAGCATCAACAGGGAGAACACTGAAGCTTTCTTT. It codes for CASINRENTEAFF.

The chain joins TRBV5-6 to TRBJ1-1; unclear D gene. Germline V gives CDR1 SGHDT, CDR2 YYEEEE. This CDR3 comprises 14 residues. Trimming took 2 bases from V and 4 from J, leaving 12 bases between them. As DNA, the CDR3 is TGTGCCAGCAGCTTTAATAGAAAGAGCACTGAAGCTTTCTTT. Protein: CASSFNRKSTEAFF.

The rearrangement uses TRBV7-6 and TRBJ2-2, with 7 bases aligning to TRBD2. Germline V gives CDR1 SGHVS, CDR2 FNYEAQ. CDR3 length: 15 residues. V was clipped by 3 bases and J by 2 bases; unmatched bases: 3. CDR3 amino acids: CASSFRLANTGELFF. The DNA for the CDR3 is TGTGCCAGCAGCTTTAGACTAGCCAACACCGGGGAGCTGTTTTTT.

CDR3: CASSQDLPGNTEAFF. The CDR3 nucleotides are TGCGCCAGCAGCCAAGATCTACCGGGGAACACTGAAGCTTTCTTT. V usage is TRBV4-1 and J usage is TRBJ1-1, with D uncertain. CDR1 MGHRA and CDR2 YSYEKL come from the germline V gene. The CDR3 is 15 amino acids. Trimming removed 0 bases from V and 1 base from J, with 9 bases in between.

Notes on this clone: The sample carries other DNA sequences with the same CDR3. The chain links TRBV27 to TRBJ2-7; the match to TRBD1 covers 8 bases. The CDR3 runs to 14 residues. Germline CDR1 reads MNHEY; CDR2 reads SMNVEV (reference sequence). V was clipped by 3 bases and J by 0 bases; unmatched bases: 1. CDR3 in amino acids: CASSLGTGSYEQYF. DNA of the CDR3: TGTGCCAGCAGTTTGGGGACAGGCTCCTACGAGCAGTACTTC.

This sequence joins TRBV6-5 and TRBJ1-2; TRBD1 might be the D (6 bases). CDR1 is MNHEY, CDR2 SVGAGI, per germline. The CDR3 is 14 amino acids. With 7 bases removed from V and 8 bases from J, the gap between germline ends came to 20 bases. In DNA form, the CDR3 reads TGTGCCAGCACTAAACAGGGACCAACGCGAGGCTACACCTTC. This codes for CASTKQGPTRGYTF.

This clone was counted once. The chain joins TRBV15 to TRBJ2-3; 8 positions match TRBD2. Germline trimming cut 0 bases from V and 7 bases from J; bases unmatched to any gene: 6. This CDR3 spans 15 amino acids. CDR1 is LNHNV, CDR2 YYDKDF, per germline (reference sequence). CDR3: CATSREIAGSNTQYF. The CDR3 DNA reads as TGTGCCACCAGCAGAGAAATAGCGGGATCAAATACGCAGTATTTT.

CDR3 in DNA: TGTGCCAGTAGCGATGGACAGATCGCCTACGAGCAGTACTTC. Protein sequence: CASSDGQIAYEQYF. This chain links TRBV19 with TRBJ2-7; D is perhaps TRBD1 (6 bases). Trimming pared 6 bases from V and 2 bases from J, leaving 14 bases between. The germline V gene encodes CDR1 LNHDA and CDR2 SQIVND (reference sequence). The CDR3 runs to 14 residues.

The chain uses TRBV14 and TRBJ2-7; D is unresolved. Trimming removed 6 bases from V and 4 bases from J, with 16 bases in between. The CDR3 consists of 14 residues. The germline gives CDR1 SGHDN, CDR2 FVKESK. The CDR3 coding sequence is TGTGCCAGCAGTCCCGGGTCATTTTTGTACGAGCAGTACTTC. Translating gives CASSPGSFLYEQYF.

The J gene is TRBJ2-3, the V gene TRBV7-2; 8 nucleotides line up with TRBD1. After removal of 5 bases from V and 5 bases from J, the junction contained 9 bases not matched to a gene. The CDR3 has 15 amino acids. In germline, CDR1 is SGHTA, CDR2 FQGNSA. The CDR3 DNA is TGTGCCAGCAGCCGTCAGGGGGCAAGGGGAGATACGCAGTATTTT. Translation gives CASSRQGARGDTQYF.

This chain uses TRBV4-1 with TRBJ2-3; 10 nucleotides agree with TRBD2. Germline trimming cut 2 bases from V and 4 bases from J; bases unmatched to any gene: 9. The germline V gene has CDR1 MGHRA and CDR2 YSYEKL. This CDR3 has 17 amino acids. CDR3 nucleotides: TGCGCCAGCAGCCAACTAGCGGGAGTTAGGAGGTCAGATACGCAGTATTTT. Its protein product is CASSQLAGVRRSDTQYF.

The chain is built from TRBV5-4 and TRBJ2-7; TRBD1 is a possible D gene (5 bases). The CDR3 sequence is 14 residues long. The germline V gene encodes CDR1 SGHNT and CDR2 YYREEE (reference sequence). V was pared by 1 base and J by 2 bases, with 10 bases between. The CDR3 reads CASSLRGRTYEQYF. CDR3 in DNA: TGTGCCAGCAGCTTGAGGGGCAGAACCTACGAGCAGTACTTC.

The chain employs TRBV7-2 and TRBJ2-3, with 10 bases that match TRBD2. Germline loops: CDR1 SGHTA, CDR2 FQGNSA. The CDR3 extends over 14 amino acids. V gave up 8 bases and J gave up 7 bases; unmatched junction bases: 9. The DNA for the CDR3 is TGTGCCAGCGGTAGCGGGGGGCCCTCAAATACGCAGTATTTT. This encodes CASGSGGPSNTQYF.

The count of this clone is one. The V and J genes are TRBV6-1 and TRBJ2-7; perhaps TRBD1 as D (5 bases). The ends were cut back, 6 bases at V and 1 base at J, with 10 bases in the middle. This CDR3 is 13 amino acids long. Germline V gives CDR1 MNHNS, CDR2 SASEGT. DNA of the CDR3: TGTGCCAGCAGCCGACAGAAATCCTACGAGCAGTACTTC. It specifies CASSRQKSYEQYF.

This rearrangement joins TRBV5-1 to TRBJ2-7; D is uncertain. Germline V gene lookup returns CDR1 SGHRS and CDR2 YFSETQ. CDR3 length equals 15 residues. The V gene lost 0 bases and the J gene lost 0 bases, with 10 bases spanning the gap. The DNA of the CDR3 is TGCGCCAGCAGCTTGGGTCCGGGTACCTCCTACGAGCAGTACTTC. Translated, it gives CASSLGPGTSYEQYF.

The rearrangement links TRBV18 to TRBJ1-1; 9 bases map to TRBD1. Germline V gene lookup returns CDR1 KGHSH and CDR2 LQKENI. The trim removed 2 bases at V and 5 bases at J, leaving 12 bases unmatched. The CDR3 spans 17 residues. The CDR3 sequence is CASSPNILRTGDTEAFF. The CDR3 region has the DNA TGTGCCAGCTCACCAAATATTCTGAGGACAGGGGATACTGAAGCTTTCTTT.

V usage is TRBV7-6 and J usage is TRBJ1-4; 9 nucleotides line up with TRBD1. J lost 7 bases, V lost 8 bases, and 11 bases had no gene match. Germline CDR1 SGHVS, CDR2 FNYEAQ. The CDR3 contains 15 residues. The CDR3 reads CASFPGQGGGEKLFF. In DNA form, the CDR3 reads TGTGCCAGCTTTCCGGGACAGGGCGGGGGTGAAAAACTGTTTTTT. Together with reference TRBV7-6 and TRBJ1-4, the CDR3 gives the full variable domain: GAGVSQSPRYKVTKRGQDVALRCDPISGHVSLYWYRQALGQGPEFLTYFNYEAQQDKSGLPNDRFSAERPEGSISTLTIQRTEQRDSAMYRCASFPGQGGGEKLFFGSGTQLSVL.

This chain connects TRBV9 to TRBJ2-7; 9 bases map to TRBD2. Trimming took 6 bases from V and 4 from J; bases not matched to a gene: 11. The CDR3 is 15 amino acids. The germline CDR1 and CDR2 sequences are SGDLS and YYNGEE. For the CDR3, the DNA is TGTGCCAGCACCCCTGGGAGCGGGGGGCCATACGAGCAGTACTTC. Translation gives CASTPGSGGPYEQYF.

The gene calls are TRBV7-2 and TRBJ2-3; TRBD1 matches 8 bases. With V trimmed by 6 bases and J by 0 bases, 5 bases remained unmatched. The germline V gene encodes CDR1 SGHTA and CDR2 FQGNSA. The CDR3 is made up of 15 amino acids. The CDR3 DNA reads TGTGCCAGCAGTTTGGGACAGGATAGCACAGATACGCAGTATTTT. It translates to CASSLGQDSTDTQYF.

The rearrangement joins TRBV27 to TRBJ1-5; 9 nucleotides align to TRBD1. Trimming removed 4 bases from V and 5 bases from J; junction bases left unmatched: 3. The CDR3 covers 14 residues. CDR1 and CDR2 (germline): MNHEY, SMNVEV (reference sequence). This chain's CDR3 is CASSWTGADQPQHF. The CDR3 DNA follows: TGTGCCAGCAGTTGGACAGGGGCGGATCAGCCCCAGCATTTT.

The V call is TRBV29-1, the J call TRBJ2-1, with 13 nucleotides matching TRBD2. Germline CDR1 reads SQVTM; CDR2 reads ANQGSEA. The trim removed 2 bases at V and 8 bases at J, leaving 9 bases unmatched. The CDR3 extends over 16 amino acids. The DNA for the CDR3 is TGCAGCGTTGAATTATCCCGGACTAGCGGGAGATATGAGCAGTTCTTC. Translating it yields CSVELSRTSGRYEQFF.

The chain joins TRBV6-5 to TRBJ2-1, with 12 nucleotides matching TRBD2. Germline loops: CDR1 MNHEY, CDR2 SVGAGI. The CDR3 length is 15 residues. J gave up 8 bases and V 0 bases, and 2 bases lay outside the gene matches. CDR3 DNA: TGTGCCAGCAGTTACTCGCTAGCGGGAGGGGATGAGCAGTTCTTC. It codes for CASSYSLAGGDEQFF.

The chain couples TRBV6-5 to TRBJ2-1; 7 nucleotides match TRBD1. V was clipped by 6 bases and J by 6 bases; unmatched bases: 11. From germline, CDR1 is MNHEY and CDR2 SVGAGI. This CDR3 comprises 15 residues. CDR3 DNA: TGTGCCAGCAGAACTTTGAAGACAGGGATCAATGAGCAGTTCTTC. Translated, it gives CASRTLKTGINEQFF.

The chain employs TRBV28 and TRBJ1-1, with 7 bases that match TRBD1. This CDR3 has 14 amino acids. Germline trimming cut 5 bases from V and 5 bases from J; bases unmatched to any gene: 8. Germline CDR1 MDHEN, CDR2 SYDVKM. The CDR3 DNA follows: TGTGCCAGCAGTCCCTCACAGGGGTGGACTGAAGCTTTCTTT. Translating gives CASSPSQGWTEAFF.